Presented here are 8 T cell receptor beta chains from one specimen sequenced in a study of T cells after posttransplantation cyclophosphamide. Cells defined as naive were viable CD3+CD4+ or CD3+CD8+ and CCR7+CD45RA+CD45RO-CD95-CD27+CD28+. TCRdb's copy holds only in-frame clones and misses some; the assay was immunoSEQ multiplex PCR. The sample shows about 16,000 clones, about 95% of them seen only once. The specimen was naive CD4+ T cells sorted from blood. These receptors were collected from a woman between 45 and 60 years old in good health and a related stem cell transplant donor.

The chain has TRBV28 and TRBJ1-2; D gene ambiguous. This CDR3 spans 16 amino acids. V was clipped by 4 bases and J by 6 bases, with 21 bases between them. Germline V gene sequence: CDR1 MDHEN, CDR2 SYDVKM. The CDR3 coding sequence is TGTGCCAGCAGTTCCTTTGCCCGGGGAGGGCTCGATGGCTACACCTTC. Translation: CASSSFARGGLDGYTF.

CDR3 coding DNA: TGTGCCAGCAGCCTCCCGGACATTCAGTACTTC. This encodes CASSLPDIQYF. The V and J genes are TRBV6-1 and TRBJ2-4; D unresolved. Germline CDR1 reads MNHNS; CDR2 reads SASEGT. V lost 6 bases and J 8 bases, leaving 8 bases between the germline ends. The CDR3 runs to 11 residues.

The rearrangement uses TRBV5-4 and TRBJ1-4; 12 bases line up with TRBD1. Unmatched junction bases numbered 1, after V lost 3 bases and J lost 7 bases. The CDR3 length is 14 residues. CDR1 and CDR2 (germline): SGHNT, YYREEE (reference sequence). CDR3: CASSWDRGPEKLFF. DNA of the CDR3: TGTGCCAGCAGCTGGGACAGGGGGCCTGAAAAACTGTTTTTT.

V is TRBV11-2 and J is TRBJ2-7, with D maybe TRBD2 (5 bases). Germline-derived CDR1 and CDR2 are SGHAT and FQNNGV. CDR3 length equals 15 residues. V was clipped by 1 base and J by 1 base, with 11 bases between them. The CDR3 spells CASSLGPDSSYEQYF. The CDR3 DNA reads TGTGCCAGCAGCTTAGGCCCGGACTCGTCCTACGAGCAGTACTTC.

The chain joins TRBV5-8 to TRBJ1-1; a weak D match, TRBD1 (6 bases). With 3 bases removed from V and 6 bases from J, the gap between germline ends came to 15 bases. This CDR3 has 14 residues. CDR1 is SGHTS, CDR2 YDEGEE, per germline. CDR3 protein: CASSSMQGYAEAFF. In DNA, the CDR3 is TGTGCCAGCAGCTCGATGCAGGGGTACGCTGAAGCTTTCTTT. Based on the CDR3 plus reference TRBV5-8 and TRBJ1-1, the full variable domain is EAGVTQSPTHLIKTRGQQATLRCSPISGHTSVYWYQQALGLGLQFLLWYDEGEERNRGNFPPRFSGRQFPNYSSELNVNALELEDSALYLCASSSMQGYAEAFFGQGTRLTVV.

This clone was recorded only once. The chain recombines TRBV28 with TRBJ2-3; TRBD1 might be the D (6 bases). There are 14 residues in the CDR3. V lost 6 bases, J lost 3 bases, and 13 bases lay in between. Germline V lookup: CDR1 MDHEN, CDR2 SYDVKM. The CDR3 region is CASRDSLTTDTQYF. Written as DNA, the CDR3 is TGTGCCAGCAGGGACAGCCTCACAACAGATACGCAGTATTTT.

The chain uses TRBV14 and TRBJ2-1; D is undetermined. Trimming took 2 bases from V and 9 from J, leaving 8 bases between them. The CDR3 runs 12 residues. The V gene's germline CDR1 is SGHDN and CDR2 FVKESK. Here the CDR3 DNA reads TGTGCCAGCAGCCAATATGGCACTGAGCAGTTCTTC. This sequence encodes CASSQYGTEQFF.

The chain couples TRBV7-9 to TRBJ2-1, with 7 bases lining up with TRBD2. The CDR3 length is 16 residues. Germline CDR1 and CDR2: SEHNR and FQNEAQ (reference sequence). V shed 5 bases, J shed 9 bases, and the junction held 16 bases outside the gene matches. CDR3 in DNA: TGTGCCAGCAGCGTAGGCGGGGGACTACGCGTCGGTGAGCAGTTCTTC. The encoded protein is CASSVGGGLRVGEQFF.